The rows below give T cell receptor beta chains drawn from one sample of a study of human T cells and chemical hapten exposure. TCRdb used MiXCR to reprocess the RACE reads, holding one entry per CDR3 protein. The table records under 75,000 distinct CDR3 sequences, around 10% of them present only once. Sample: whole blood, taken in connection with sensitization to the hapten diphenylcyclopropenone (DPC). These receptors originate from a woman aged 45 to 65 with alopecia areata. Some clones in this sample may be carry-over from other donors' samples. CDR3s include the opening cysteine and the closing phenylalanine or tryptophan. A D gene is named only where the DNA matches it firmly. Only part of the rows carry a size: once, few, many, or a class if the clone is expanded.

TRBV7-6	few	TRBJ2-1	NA	TGTGCCAGCAGCCCGGCGGCTACCTACAATGAGCAGTTCTTC	CASSPAATYNEQFF
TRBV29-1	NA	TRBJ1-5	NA	TGCAGCGTTGAGGGGAGCGGGGGGCAGCCCCAGCATTTT	CSVEGSGGQPQHF
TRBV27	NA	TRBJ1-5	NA	TGTGCCAGCAGTCCTACACGGTTCGGCAATCAGCCCCAGCATTTT	CASSPTRFGNQPQHF
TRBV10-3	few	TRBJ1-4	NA	TGTGCCATCAGTGAGCGTCAGGGGATGAAACTGTTTTTT	CAISERQGMKLFF
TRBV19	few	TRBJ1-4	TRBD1	TGTGCCAGTACTCCGCCGTGGGCGGGACAGCCTGAAAAACTGTTTTTT	CASTPPWAGQPEKLFF
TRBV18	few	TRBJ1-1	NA	TGTGCCAGCTCACCGGGGGACTTTCCCCCTGAGGCTTTCTTT	CASSPGDFPPEAFF
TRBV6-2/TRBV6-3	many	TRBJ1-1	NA	TGTGCCAGCAGTTATCTATCTCCAAACACTGAAGCTTTCTTT	CASSYLSPNTEAFF
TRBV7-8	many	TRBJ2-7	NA	TGTGCCAGCAGCTCCCGACGGTACGTCTCCTACGAGCAGTACTTC	CASSSRRYVSYEQYF
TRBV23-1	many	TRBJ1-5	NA	TGCGCCAGCAGTCAATCGCGCGGGTACGCAAGCAATCAGCCCCAGCATTTT	CASSQSRGYASNQPQHF
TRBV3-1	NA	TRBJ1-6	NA	TGTGCCAGCAGCCAAAGTCCGCAAGGGTTGGGTTCACCCCTCCACTTT	CASSQSPQGLGSPLHF
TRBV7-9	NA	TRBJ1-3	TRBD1	TGTGCCAGCAGCTCTACCGCACAGACAGGGGCTGGAAACACCATATATTTT	CASSSTAQTGAGNTIYF
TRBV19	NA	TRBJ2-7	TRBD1	TGTGCCAGTAGTCGGACAGGGAATACCTACGAGCAGTACTTC	CASSRTGNTYEQYF
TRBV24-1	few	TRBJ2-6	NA	TGTGCCACCAGTGATTCGGGGGGCAGGGACAGATTCTACTCTGGGGCCAACGTCCTGACTTTC	CATSDSGGRDRFYSGANVLTF
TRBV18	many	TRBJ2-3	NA	TGTGCCAGCTCACCAGTGTCTAGTATTGATACGCAGTATTTT	CASSPVSSIDTQYF
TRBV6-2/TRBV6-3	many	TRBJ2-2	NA	TGTGCCAGCACGGAGAGCGGTGCCGGGGAGCTGTTTTTT	CASTESGAGELFF
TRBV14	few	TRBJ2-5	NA	TGTGCCAGCAGCCAAGGAGATGTTTCCATTTGGTTC	CASSQGDVSIWF
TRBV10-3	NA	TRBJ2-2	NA	TGTGCCATCAGTGAGTCGAATAACGGGGTAACCGGGGAGCTGTTTTTT	CAISESNNGVTGELFF
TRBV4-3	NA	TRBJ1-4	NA	TGCGCCAGCAGCCGAGGTGGAAGCTGGGGGGTAGAAAAACTGTTTTTT	CASSRGGSWGVEKLFF
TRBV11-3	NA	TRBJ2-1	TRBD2	TGTGCCAGCAGCTTAGAGGCGGGAGGCCCTTCAATCTTC	CASSLEAGGPSIF
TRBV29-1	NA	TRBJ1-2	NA	TGCAGCGTCTCCGACCGGGACAAAGCTCACTTC	CSVSDRDKAHF
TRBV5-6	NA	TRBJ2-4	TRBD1	TGTGCCAGCAGCCCCACAGGGGCGGCCAAAAACATTCAGTACTTC	CASSPTGAAKNIQYF
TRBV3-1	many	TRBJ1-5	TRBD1	TGTGCCAGCAGCCAGGGCGGGACAGGGGTACAGCCCCAGCATTTT	CASSQGGTGVQPQHF
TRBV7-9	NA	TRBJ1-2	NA	TGTGCCAGCAGCTCCCCTCGCTTCTCAGGCTACACCTTC	CASSSPRFSGYTF
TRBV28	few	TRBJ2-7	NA	TGTGCCAGCAGCCCAAGACAGCTTTTTTCCTACGAGCAGTACTTC	CASSPRQLFSYEQYF
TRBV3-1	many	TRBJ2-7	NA	TGTGCCAGCAGCCAAGAAGGGATTTACGAGCAGTACTTC	CASSQEGIYEQYF
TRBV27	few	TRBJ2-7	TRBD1	TGTGCCAGCAGTTCACAGGGGGTCCACGAGCAGTACTTC	CASSSQGVHEQYF
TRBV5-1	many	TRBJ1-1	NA	TGCGCCAGCAGCGACGTCTATGGAGCTTTCTTT	CASSDVYGAFF
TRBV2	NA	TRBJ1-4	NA	TGTGCCAGCATGGGGGGTAGCGAAAAACTGTTTTTT	CASMGGSEKLFF
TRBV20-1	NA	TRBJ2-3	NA	TGCAGTGCTAGTCTTCCTAGCACAGATACGCAGTATTTT	CSASLPSTDTQYF
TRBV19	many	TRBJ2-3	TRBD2	TGTGCCAGTAGTGGACGGGCTAGCGGGTCCACAGATACGCAGTATTTT	CASSGRASGSTDTQYF
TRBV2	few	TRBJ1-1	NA	TGTGCCAGCAGGCCGACTAGAATGAACACTGAAGCTTTCTTT	CASRPTRMNTEAFF
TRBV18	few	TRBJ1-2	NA	TGTGCCAGCTCACCACGTCCGGGACACCTTGACTCTAACTATGGCTACACCTTC	CASSPRPGHLDSNYGYTF
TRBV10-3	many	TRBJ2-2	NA	TGTGCCATCAGGGAACGAAACACCGGGGAGCTGTTTTTT	CAIRERNTGELFF
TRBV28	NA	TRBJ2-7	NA	TGTGCCAGCAGCCTCAACGGGGGACACGAGGCCTTC	CASSLNGGHEAF
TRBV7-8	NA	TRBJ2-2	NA	TGTGCCAGCAGTTCCGGGACTCAAGCGAACACCGGGGAGCTGTTTTTT	CASSSGTQANTGELFF
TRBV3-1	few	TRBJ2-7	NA	TGTGCCAGCAGCCCGGAGGCGACTATCCCCTCCTACGAGCAGTACTTC	CASSPEATIPSYEQYF
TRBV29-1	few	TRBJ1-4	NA	TGCAGCGCCGGGACATCGGGCGAAAAACTGTTTTTT	CSAGTSGEKLFF
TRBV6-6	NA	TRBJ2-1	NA	TGTGCCAGCAGTTACGATCAGGGCAATGAGCAGTTCTTC	CASSYDQGNEQFF
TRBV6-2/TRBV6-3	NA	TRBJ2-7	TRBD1	TGTGCCAGCCGCCCCGGGACAGGGACCTGGTTATGGCAGTACTTC	CASRPGTGTWLWQYF
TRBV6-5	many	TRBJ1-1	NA	TGTGCCAGCAGTCACGGCTCGTTAGGGACTGAAGCTTTCTTT	CASSHGSLGTEAFF
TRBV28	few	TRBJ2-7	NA	TGTGCCAGCAGTTTTGTTTTCGACAGATCCGAGCAGTACTTC	CASSFVFDRSEQYF
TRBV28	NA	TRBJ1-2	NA	TGTGCCAGCATCCCCTCCGTGGGGGTAGGGGTTAACTATGGCTACACCTTC	CASIPSVGVGVNYGYTF
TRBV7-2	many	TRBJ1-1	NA	TGTGCCAGCAGCTTGACCCTTAGGACGGCGAACACTGAAGCTTTCTTT	CASSLTLRTANTEAFF
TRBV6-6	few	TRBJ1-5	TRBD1	TGTGCCAGCAGCCCTTGGACAGGTAAAAATCAGCCCCAGCATTTT	CASSPWTGKNQPQHF
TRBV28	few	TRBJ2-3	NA	TGTGCCAGCAGTTTAAGGTCCTCTTACACAGATACGCAGTATTTT	CASSLRSSYTDTQYF
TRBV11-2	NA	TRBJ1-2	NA	TGTGCCAGCAGCTACAATGGCTATGGCTACACCTTC	CASSYNGYGYTF
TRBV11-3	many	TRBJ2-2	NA	TGTGCCAGCAGCTTAGCAGGGGTCGTAACCGGGGAGCTGTTTTTT	CASSLAGVVTGELFF
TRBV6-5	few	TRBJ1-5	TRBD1	TGTGCCAGCAGTTACGGACAGGGTATGGGTCAGCCCCAGCATTTT	CASSYGQGMGQPQHF
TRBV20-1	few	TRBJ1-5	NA	TGCAGTGCTGAAGAGGGAGATCAGCCCCAGCATTTT	CSAEEGDQPQHF
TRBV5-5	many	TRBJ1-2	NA	TGTGCCAGCAGCTTGGACATATCGGGCGCCTATGGCTACACCTTC	CASSLDISGAYGYTF
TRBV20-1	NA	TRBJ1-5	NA	TGCAGTGCTAGAGGGACATTAAATTCTGCTGGCGGTCAGCCCCAGCATTTT	CSARGTLNSAGGQPQHF
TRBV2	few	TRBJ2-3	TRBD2	TGTGCCAGCAGTTCACCCCCACCTGGCGGGGGGCCAGATACGCAGTATTTT	CASSSPPPGGGPDTQYF
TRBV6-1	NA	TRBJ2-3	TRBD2	TGTGCCGGAACTAGCGACTTCACAGATACGCAGTATTTT	CAGTSDFTDTQYF
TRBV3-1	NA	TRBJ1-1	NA	TGTGCCAGCAGCCCAGCGGCTGCGAACACTGAAGCTTTCTTT	CASSPAAANTEAFF
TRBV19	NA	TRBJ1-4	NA	TGTGCCAGTATGAATCCTCGGACTAATGAAAAACTGTTTTTT	CASMNPRTNEKLFF
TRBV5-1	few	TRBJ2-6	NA	TGCGCCAGCAGCTTGGGGCACATCTCTGGGGCCAACGTCCTGACTTTC	CASSLGHISGANVLTF